The present entry profiles one T cell receptor (beta chain) with its context. This specimen comes from a study of blood T cell repertoires in COVID-19. Study overall: Samples of COVID-19 (acute and convalescent) were obtained from the United States, Italy and Spain. PBMCs, B-cell-depleted T cells, or T cells provided the cDNA or gDNA that made up the material.

Germline V gene lookup returns CDR1 SGHDT and CDR2 YYEEEE. V lost 0 bases and J 0 bases, leaving 16 bases between the germline ends. The CDR3 spans 18 residues. Per the original data handling: Researchers report that nucleated cell counts were estimated from reference gene primer amplification. Data came from immunoSEQ multiplex PCR; TCRdb stores just in-frame clones and leaves some out. The DNA was the basis for D and trimming; V, J and clone size are from that table. The data hold about 150,000 clones, with approximately 86% observed a single time. The gene calls are TRBV5-6 and TRBJ1-3; D ambiguous. This clonotype was sampled from a woman aged 45 to 65 with acute or convalescent COVID-19. Sequencing was carried out using peripheral blood. The CDR3 nucleotides read TGTGCCAGCAGCTTGGATCGGAGGCAGCGCCCCTCTGGAAACACCATATATTTT. This gives the protein CASSLDRRQRPSGNTIYF.